One T cell receptor beta chain is described in this entry. Its specificity is not known. The data were obtained in a study of Ad26.COV2.S vaccination and SARS-CoV-2 variants. Study conclusions and caveats: Spike-specific CD8+ and CD4+ T cell responses reportedly showed substantial breadth after vaccination. Whether participants received vaccine or placebo, their non-spike TCR breadth was similar.

Treatment indicated: roughly 20 received Ad26.COV2.S at low or high dose, single or two shots; five or six received placebo; per-sample allocation not given. The samples date from day 63 after the first vaccine or placebo injection. In Boston, an adult donor aged 18-55 years took part. V lost 0 bases to trimming and J lost 4 bases, with 15 bases between them. CDR1 is MGHRA, CDR2 YSYEKL, per germline. This CDR3 comprises 16 residues. Measured with immunoSEQ multiplex PCR; TCRdb has only the in-frame clones, and not every one. The profile shows about 350,000 clones, around 89% of them singletons. V is TRBV4-1 and J is TRBJ1-1; possibly TRBD1 for D (6 bases). The clonotype comes from a person between 18 and 59 years old who received the Ad26.COV2.S COVID-19 vaccine or a placebo. Sequenced material: peripheral blood, taken in a trial of Ad26.COV2.S vaccine versus placebo. CDR3 coding DNA: TGCGCCAGCAGCCAAGACTCCAGGGGATATAGCACTGAAGCTTTCTTT. This gives the protein CASSQDSRGYSTEAFF.